This is a list of T cell receptor beta chains from one sample in a study of blood T cell repertoires in COVID-19. Using immunoSEQ multiplex PCR, the repertoire was profiled, and TCRdb retains in-frame clones only, with some absent. The repertoire consists of roughly 90,000 clones, with 85% occurring once and the leading ten covering 38%. The material sequenced was peripheral blood. The source of these receptors is an elderly man with acute or convalescent COVID-19. Both conserved end residues are part of each CDR3. Clone size is shown for a subset of rows, as once, few, many or a class of expanded clone.

J gene,CDR3 length,clone size,V gene,CDR3 protein
TRBJ1-4,14,NA,TRBV13,CASSGRGLNEKLFF
TRBJ2-2,14,NA,TRBV2,CASTQEQGAGELFF
TRBJ2-2,15,NA,TRBV20-1,CSASLSGTNTGELFF
TRBJ2-3,17,NA,TRBV28,CASSFIAGTLGTDTQYF
TRBJ2-1,12,NA,TRBV6-2/TRBV6-3,CASSASGREQFF
TRBJ1-1,16,once,TRBV19,CASSQSTVGGHTEAFF
TRBJ2-2,16,NA,TRBV7-9,CASSFRLAGDGRELFF
TRBJ1-6,15,NA,TRBV30,CAWSIPGQYNSPLHF
TRBJ1-1,14,once,TRBV7-9,CASSTGGENSPAFF
TRBJ2-7,14,NA,TRBV27,CASTLTGQSYEQYF
TRBJ2-7,11,NA,TRBV20-1,CSASVGAEQYF
TRBJ1-1,12,NA,TRBV6-5,CASSYFTGGAFF
TRBJ1-1,12,NA,TRBV3-1/TRBV3-2,CASSQTDTEAFF
TRBJ2-7,15,NA,TRBV19,CASSTRDRSSYEQYF
TRBJ2-1,16,NA,TRBV27,CASSFTSGIRWNEQFF
TRBJ2-5,14,NA,TRBV3-1/TRBV3-2,CASSHPTGRETQYF
TRBJ2-1,14,few,TRBV28,CASLLPGRWDEQFF
TRBJ2-5,14,NA,TRBV6-5,CASSYSDGRETQYF
TRBJ2-7,15,NA,TRBV4-1,CASSQGLAQAYEQYF
TRBJ2-3,15,once,TRBV21-1,CASSKVMAATDTQYF
TRBJ1-4,15,NA,TRBV24-1,CATSDSRGTNEKLFF
TRBJ1-2,13,few,TRBV19,CGSGQGPKGGYTF
TRBJ2-1,15,once,TRBV7-6,CASSVGQPSYNEQFF
TRBJ2-1,16,NA,TRBV4-1,CASSQDWGGRANEQFF
TRBJ2-1,15,NA,TRBV19,CASSIWRVGDNEQFF
TRBJ2-7,12,NA,TRBV27,CASSVQGHEQYF
TRBJ2-1,15,once,TRBV27,CASSLYRGLNNEQFF
TRBJ2-7,15,NA,TRBV19,CASSKAGEGIAEQYF
TRBJ2-7,13,NA,TRBV27,CASRGRGAYEQYF
TRBJ1-2,13,NA,TRBV28,CASSSGTLYGYTF